This T cell receptor beta chain stems from a study of shared clonotypes between healthy human individuals. TCRdb keeps only in-frame clones here, not all; method: immunoSEQ multiplex PCR. This table has roughly 2 million clones, under 97% appearing once. There are 13 residues in the CDR3. Germline V lookup: CDR1 MNHEY, CDR2 SVGAGI. V lost 6 bases, J lost 4 bases, and 10 bases lay in between. The J gene is TRBJ1-5, the V gene TRBV6-5; D remains unclear. The sequencing input was naive CD4+ T cells sorted from blood. Subset noted: CD45RA+ positively selected. The sequence was collected from a man younger than 30 in good health. CDR3 in DNA: TGTGCCAGCAGACAGACCAGGAATCAGCCCCAGCATTTT. This encodes CASRQTRNQPQHF.